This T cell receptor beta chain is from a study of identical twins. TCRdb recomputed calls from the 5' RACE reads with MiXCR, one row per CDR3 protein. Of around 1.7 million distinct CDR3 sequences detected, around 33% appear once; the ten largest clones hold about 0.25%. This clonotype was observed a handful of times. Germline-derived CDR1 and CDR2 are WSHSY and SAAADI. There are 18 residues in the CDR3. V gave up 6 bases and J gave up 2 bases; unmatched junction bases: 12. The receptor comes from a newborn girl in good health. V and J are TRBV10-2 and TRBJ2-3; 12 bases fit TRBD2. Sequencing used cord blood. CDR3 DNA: TGCGCCAGCAGGCCCAAACTAGCGGGGGGCCGCGACACAGATACGCAGTATTTT. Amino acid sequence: CASRPKLAGGRDTDTQYF.